The clone carrying this T cell receptor beta chain was seen a handful of times. The CDR3 contains 13 residues. Germline CDR1 and CDR2: MRHNA and SNTAGT. V was cut by 7 bases and J by 1 base, with 10 bases left in between. This sample was included in a study of blood T cell repertoires in COVID-19. Study summary: Samples came from the United States, Italy and Spain, spanning acute and convalescent COVID-19. T cells, B-cell-depleted T cells, or PBMCs provided the cDNA or gDNA that served as material.

Per the authors' pipeline: How many nucleated cells were present was estimated from reference gene primer amplification. Using immunoSEQ multiplex PCR, the repertoire was profiled, and TCRdb retains in-frame clones only, with some absent. V, J and clone size reflect that table, while D and trimming were determined from the DNA. Here the sample spans approximately 70,000 clones, roughly 79% being singletons. J is TRBJ1-1 and V is TRBV6-4; D is uncertain. This TCR was recovered from an older woman with acute or convalescent COVID-19. The specimen sequenced was peripheral blood. DNA for the CDR3: TGTGCCAGCAAGAGGAATACGAACACTGAAGCTTTCTTT. Residues: CASKRNTNTEAFF.